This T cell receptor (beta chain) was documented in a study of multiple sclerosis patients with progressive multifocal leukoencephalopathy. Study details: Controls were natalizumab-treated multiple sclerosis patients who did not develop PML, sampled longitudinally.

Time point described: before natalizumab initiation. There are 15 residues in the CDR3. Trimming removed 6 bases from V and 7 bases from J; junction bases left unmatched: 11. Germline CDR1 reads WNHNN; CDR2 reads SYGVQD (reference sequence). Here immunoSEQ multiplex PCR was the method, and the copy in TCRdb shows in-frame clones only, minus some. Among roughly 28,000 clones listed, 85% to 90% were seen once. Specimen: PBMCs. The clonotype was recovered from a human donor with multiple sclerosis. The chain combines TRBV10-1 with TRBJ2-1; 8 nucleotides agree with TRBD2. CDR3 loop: CASSETSAGRNEQFF. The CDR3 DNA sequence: TGCGCCAGCAGCGAGACTAGCGCCGGACGGAATGAGCAGTTCTTC.